This T cell receptor beta chain was observed in a study of graft-versus-host responses after intestinal transplantation. With respect to this clone: Antigen: not known.

Sequencing used immunoSEQ multiplex PCR; TCRdb keeps in-frame clones, though not all of them. The table has 45,000 to 65,000 clones, 94% seen once; the top ten hold 0.38%. The sequence came from a human donor who was the organ donor for an intestinal transplant. Here the sequenced sample was unstimulated CD4+ T cells sorted from spleen or lymph node cells, taken before transplant.

DNA for the CDR3: TGTGCCAGCAGCTCCATTGGGAGTTCACCCCTCCACTTT. This translates into CASSSIGSSPLHF. The chain combines TRBV7-9 with TRBJ1-6; D gene unclear. Germline V gene data show CDR1 as SEHNR and CDR2 as FQNEAQ (reference sequence). This CDR3 region has 13 residues. V lost 4 bases, J lost 9 bases, and 10 bases lay in between.